A selection of T cell receptor beta chains follows, all from one sample in a study of blood T cell repertoires in COVID-19. Assay used: immunoSEQ multiplex PCR; TCRdb lists only in-frame clones, some missing. The sample yields roughly 61,000 clones, roughly 84% seen once. The sample comprised peripheral blood. These receptors were obtained from a man aged 35-49 years with active COVID-19. CDR3s include the opening cysteine and the closing phenylalanine or tryptophan. The D gene is left open where the match is weak. Expanded clones are given a class, and other clones once, few, many or no size at all.

TRBV28,TRBD2,16,once,TRBJ2-7,CASSLWGLAGGNEQYF,TGTGCCAGCAGTTTATGGGGACTAGCGGGAGGTAACGAGCAGTACTTC
TRBV11-2,.,15,.,TRBJ2-3,CASSWGGIGADTQYF,TGTGCCAGCAGCTGGGGTGGTATAGGGGCAGATACGCAGTATTTT
TRBV6-5,TRBD1,14,.,TRBJ2-3,CASSIRGFPDTQYF,TGTGCCAGCAGTATCAGGGGGTTTCCAGATACGCAGTATTTT
TRBV27,TRBD2,16,.,TRBJ2-7,CASSPGTRNPSYEQYF,TGTGCCAGCAGTCCGGGGACTAGAAACCCCTCCTACGAGCAGTACTTC
TRBV15,.,15,.,TRBJ2-7,CATSRDPGDSYEQYF,TGTGCCACCAGCAGAGACCCCGGGGACTCCTACGAGCAGTACTTC
TRBV5-1,TRBD2,15,.,TRBJ2-7,CASSDTSGRLGEQYF,TGCGCCAGCAGCGACACGAGCGGGAGGCTAGGAGAGCAGTACTTC
TRBV6-4,TRBD2,16,.,TRBJ2-1,CASSVYGAGGSDEQFF,TGTGCCAGCAGCGTGTATGGAGCGGGAGGGTCCGATGAGCAGTTCTTC
TRBV6-1,.,13,.,TRBJ1-1,CASSEAGGLKAFF,TGTGCCAGCAGTGAAGCCGGGGGACTAAAAGCTTTCTTT
TRBV6-1,.,14,.,TRBJ2-3,CASSEGSVTDTQYF,TGTGCCAGCAGTGAAGGTAGCGTCACAGATACGCAGTATTTT
TRBV5-1,TRBD1,14,.,TRBJ2-7,CASSLEQGYYEQYF,TGCGCCAGCAGCTTGGAACAGGGGTACTACGAGCAGTACTTC
TRBV5-1,.,13,few,TRBJ2-7,CASSLSVGGEQYF,TGCGCCAGCAGCTTGTCGGTCGGGGGCGAGCAGTACTTC
TRBV30,TRBD1,14,.,TRBJ2-7,CAWATGQGAGEQYF,TGTGCCTGGGCGACGGGACAGGGGGCTGGTGAGCAGTACTTC
TRBV4-1,.,13,.,TRBJ2-2,CASSQIYTGELFF,TGCGCCAGCAGCCAAATATACACCGGGGAGCTGTTTTTT
TRBV11-3,.,12,.,TRBJ2-2,CASSLMRGELFF,TGTGCCAGCAGCTTAATGCGGGGGGAGCTGTTTTTT
TRBV7-9,.,17,.,TRBJ1-1,CASSPSPGIIMNTEAFF,TGTGCCAGCAGCCCTAGCCCGGGAATTATAATGAACACTGAAGCTTTCTTT
TRBV7-3,.,14,.,TRBJ2-2,CASSLMEATGELFF,TGTGCCAGCAGCTTAATGGAGGCCACCGGGGAGCTGTTTTTT
TRBV20-1,.,13,once,TRBJ2-1,CSASGVARSEQFF,TGCAGTGCTAGTGGGGTAGCGCGAAGCGAGCAGTTCTTC
TRBV11-2,.,13,medium-sized,TRBJ1-5,CASSPHHGQPQHF,TGTGCCAGCAGCCCACACCATGGTCAGCCCCAGCATTTT
TRBV19,TRBD1,14,.,TRBJ1-1,CASSIGQGNTEAFF,TGTGCCAGTAGTATAGGACAGGGGAACACTGAAGCTTTCTTT
TRBV2,.,11,.,TRBJ2-1,CASWRVAEQFF,TGTGCCAGCTGGAGGGTTGCTGAGCAGTTCTTC
TRBV27,TRBD2,17,.,TRBJ2-1,CASSPWTSGRARNEQFF,TGTGCCAGCAGTCCCTGGACTAGCGGGAGGGCCAGAAATGAGCAGTTCTTC
TRBV7-3,TRBD1,15,.,TRBJ1-6,CASSVGQGNNSPLHF,TGTGCCAGCAGCGTTGGACAGGGTAACAATTCACCCCTCCACTTT
TRBV27,.,14,.,TRBJ2-3,CASSFNQGGDTQYF,TGTGCCAGCAGTTTTAATCAGGGAGGAGATACGCAGTATTTT
TRBV19,TRBD1,16,.,TRBJ2-7,CASSIRPGQGYYEQYF,TGTGCCAGTAGTATTCGTCCGGGACAGGGCTACTACGAGCAGTACTTC
TRBV7-8,.,16,.,TRBJ1-5,CASSTGGSFGNQPQHF,TGTGCCAGCAGCACTGGGGGCAGTTTCGGCAATCAGCCCCAGCATTTT
TRBV15,TRBD1,15,once,TRBJ1-4,CATSRTGAAGGKLFF,TGTGCCACCAGCAGAACAGGGGCCGCAGGCGGAAAACTGTTTTTT
TRBV10-3,TRBD2,13,.,TRBJ2-1,CAISGAGVDEQFF,TGTGCCATCAGTGGGGCGGGGGTCGATGAGCAGTTCTTC
TRBV6-6,TRBD2,15,.,TRBJ2-1,CASRLGLAGFNEQFF,TGTGCCAGCAGACTAGGACTAGCGGGATTCAATGAGCAGTTCTTC
TRBV2,.,15,.,TRBJ1-2,CASSEPRGGGYGYTF,TGTGCCAGCAGTGAGCCCCGTGGGGGAGGCTATGGCTACACCTTC
TRBV30,.,12,.,TRBJ1-1,CAWRVWTAEAFF,TGTGCCTGGAGGGTTTGGACAGCTGAAGCTTTCTTT
TRBV28,TRBD1,16,.,TRBJ2-1,CASSAFGTGGYNEQFF,TGTGCCAGCAGTGCCTTCGGTACAGGGGGATACAATGAGCAGTTCTTC
TRBV10-3,TRBD1,15,.,TRBJ2-7,CAISESGTGNHEQYF,TGTGCCATCAGTGAGTCGGGGACAGGGAACCACGAGCAGTACTTC
TRBV7-3,TRBD1,19,.,TRBJ2-6,CASSPQGQVILSGANVLTF,TGTGCCAGCAGCCCACAGGGACAGGTTATTCTCTCTGGGGCCAACGTCCTGACTTTC
TRBV19,.,15,once,TRBJ2-1,CASSIASQGNNEQFF,TGTGCCAGTAGTATAGCCTCTCAGGGAAACAATGAGCAGTTCTTC
TRBV6-5,TRBD1,15,.,TRBJ1-2,CASRDRQGANYGYTF,TGTGCCAGCAGAGATAGACAGGGGGCAAACTATGGCTACACCTTC
TRBV30,.,14,.,TRBJ2-1,CAWSGGVGGNEQFF,TGTGCCTGGAGTGGGGGGGTTGGGGGCAATGAGCAGTTCTTC
TRBV18,TRBD2,15,.,TRBJ2-7,CASSPRRAGEGEQYF,TGTGCCAGCTCACCGAGAAGGGCTGGGGAGGGCGAGCAGTACTTC
TRBV24-1,.,16,.,TRBJ2-5,CATRKLSEAPQETQYF,TGTGCCACCAGGAAGCTTTCCGAAGCCCCTCAAGAGACCCAGTACTTC
TRBV28,TRBD2,15,.,TRBJ2-7,CASSLQLAGLYEQYF,TGTGCCAGCAGTTTGCAACTAGCGGGCCTCTACGAGCAGTACTTC
TRBV27,TRBD2,15,once,TRBJ2-3,CASSLRGAGGDTQYF,TGTGCCAGCAGTTTACGAGGTGCGGGAGGGGATACGCAGTATTTT
TRBV19,.,14,.,TRBJ1-1,CASSIGARNTEAFF,TGTGCCAGTAGTATTGGTGCCAGGAACACTGAAGCTTTCTTT
TRBV19,.,13,.,TRBJ2-7,CASSPDFTYEQYF,TGTGCCAGTAGTCCAGACTTTACCTACGAGCAGTACTTC
TRBV28,TRBD2,15,.,TRBJ2-7,CASSFVAGGPDEQYF,TGTGCCAGCAGTTTTGTAGCGGGAGGGCCCGACGAGCAGTACTTC
TRBV19,TRBD2,18,.,TRBJ2-7,CASSMRLGTSSSSYEQYF,TGTGCCAGTAGTATGCGTTTGGGGACTAGCTCCTCGTCCTACGAGCAGTACTTC
TRBV7-9,.,14,.,TRBJ2-1,CASSLGTRLNEQFF,TGTGCCAGCAGCCTCGGGACTCGTCTCAATGAGCAGTTCTTC
TRBV28,TRBD1,15,.,TRBJ2-7,CASSPRTGNSHEQYF,TGTGCCAGCAGTCCTCGGACAGGGAATAGCCACGAGCAGTACTTC